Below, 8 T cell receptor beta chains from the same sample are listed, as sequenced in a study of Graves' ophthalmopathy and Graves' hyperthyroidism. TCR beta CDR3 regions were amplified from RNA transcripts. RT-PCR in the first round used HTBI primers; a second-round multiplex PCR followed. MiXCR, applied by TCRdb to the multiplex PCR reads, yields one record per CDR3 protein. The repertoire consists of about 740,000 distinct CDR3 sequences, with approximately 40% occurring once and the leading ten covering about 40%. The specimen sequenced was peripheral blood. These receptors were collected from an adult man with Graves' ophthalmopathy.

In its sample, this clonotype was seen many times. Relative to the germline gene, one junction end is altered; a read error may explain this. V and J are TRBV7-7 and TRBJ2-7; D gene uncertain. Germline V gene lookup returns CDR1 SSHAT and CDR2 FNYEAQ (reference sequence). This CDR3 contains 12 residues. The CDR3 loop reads CASSQATYEQYF. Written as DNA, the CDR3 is TGTGCTAGCAGCCAAGCCACCTACGAGCAGTACTTC.

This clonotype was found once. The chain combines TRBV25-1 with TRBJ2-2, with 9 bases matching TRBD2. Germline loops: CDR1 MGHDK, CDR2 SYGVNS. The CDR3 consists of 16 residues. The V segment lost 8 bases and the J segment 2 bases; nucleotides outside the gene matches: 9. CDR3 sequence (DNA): TGTGCCAGCGTTGGGACCGGGACTAGCAACACCGGGGAGCTGTTTTTT. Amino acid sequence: CASVGTGTSNTGELFF.

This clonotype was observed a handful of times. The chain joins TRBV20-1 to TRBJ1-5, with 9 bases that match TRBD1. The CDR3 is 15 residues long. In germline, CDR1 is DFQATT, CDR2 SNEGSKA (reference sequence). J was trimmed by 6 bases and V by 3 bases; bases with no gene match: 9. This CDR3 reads CSARGDRVVFQPQHF. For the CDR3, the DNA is TGCAGTGCTAGGGGGGACAGGGTCGTTTTTCAGCCCCAGCATTTT.

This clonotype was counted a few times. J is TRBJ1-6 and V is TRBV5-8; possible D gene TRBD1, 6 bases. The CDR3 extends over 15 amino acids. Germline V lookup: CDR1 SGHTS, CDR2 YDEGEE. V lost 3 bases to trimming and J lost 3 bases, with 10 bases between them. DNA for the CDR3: TGTGCCAGCAGCTACGGACAGAACTATAATTCACCCCTCCACTTT. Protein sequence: CASSYGQNYNSPLHF. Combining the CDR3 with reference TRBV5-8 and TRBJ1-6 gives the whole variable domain EAGVTQSPTHLIKTRGQQATLRCSPISGHTSVYWYQQALGLGLQFLLWYDEGEERNRGNFPPRFSGRQFPNYSSELNVNALELEDSALYLCASSYGQNYNSPLHFGNGTRLTVT.

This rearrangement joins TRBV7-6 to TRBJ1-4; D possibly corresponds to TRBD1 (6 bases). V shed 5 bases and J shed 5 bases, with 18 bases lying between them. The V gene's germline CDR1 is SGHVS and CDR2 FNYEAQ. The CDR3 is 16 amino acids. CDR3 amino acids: CASSRLPVGQNEKLFF. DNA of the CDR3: TGTGCCAGCAGCAGGCTCCCCGTGGGACAAAATGAAAAACTGTTTTTT. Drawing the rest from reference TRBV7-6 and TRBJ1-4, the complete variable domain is GAGVSQSPRYKVTKRGQDVALRCDPISGHVSLYWYRQALGQGPEFLTYFNYEAQQDKSGLPNDRFSAERPEGSISTLTIQRTEQRDSAMYRCASSRLPVGQNEKLFFGSGTQLSVL.

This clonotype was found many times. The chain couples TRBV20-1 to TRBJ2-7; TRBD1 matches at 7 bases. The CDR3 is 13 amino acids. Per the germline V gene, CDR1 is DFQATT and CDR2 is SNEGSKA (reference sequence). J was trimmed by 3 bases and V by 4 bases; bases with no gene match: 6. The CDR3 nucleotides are TGCAGTGCTACGTACAGGGGAATCTACGAGCAGTACTTC. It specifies CSATYRGIYEQYF.

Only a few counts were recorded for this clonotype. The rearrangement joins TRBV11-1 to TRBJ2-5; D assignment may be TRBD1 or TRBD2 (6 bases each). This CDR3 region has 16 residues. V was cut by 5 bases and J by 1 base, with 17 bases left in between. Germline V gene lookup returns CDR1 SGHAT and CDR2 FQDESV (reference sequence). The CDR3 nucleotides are TGTGCCAGCAGCAATGGGGGGCTAATACGCCAAGAGACCCAGTACTTC. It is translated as CASSNGGLIRQETQYF.

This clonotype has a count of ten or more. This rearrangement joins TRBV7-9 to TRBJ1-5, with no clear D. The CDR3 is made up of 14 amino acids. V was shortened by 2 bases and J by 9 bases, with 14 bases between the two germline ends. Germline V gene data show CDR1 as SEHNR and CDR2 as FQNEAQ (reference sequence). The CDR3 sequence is CASSLTQAAGPQHF. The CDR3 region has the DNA TGTGCCAGCAGCTTAACGCAGGCCGCCGGGCCCCAGCATTTT.